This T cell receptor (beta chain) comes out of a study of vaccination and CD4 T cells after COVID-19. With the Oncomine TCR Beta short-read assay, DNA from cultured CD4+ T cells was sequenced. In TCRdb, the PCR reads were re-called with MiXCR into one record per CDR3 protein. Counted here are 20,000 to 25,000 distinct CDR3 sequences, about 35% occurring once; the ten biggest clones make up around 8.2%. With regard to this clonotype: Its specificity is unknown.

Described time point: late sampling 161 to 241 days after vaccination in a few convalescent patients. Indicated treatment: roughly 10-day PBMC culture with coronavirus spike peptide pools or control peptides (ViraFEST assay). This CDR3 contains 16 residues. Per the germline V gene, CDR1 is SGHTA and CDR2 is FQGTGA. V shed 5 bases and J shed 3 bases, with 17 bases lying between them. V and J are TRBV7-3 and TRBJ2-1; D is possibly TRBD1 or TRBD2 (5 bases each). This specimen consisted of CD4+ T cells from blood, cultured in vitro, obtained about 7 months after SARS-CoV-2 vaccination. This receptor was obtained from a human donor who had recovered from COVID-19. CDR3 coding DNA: TGTGCCAGCAGCCCGAAAGACGGGACCCACTACAATGAGCAGTTCTTC. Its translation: CASSPKDGTHYNEQFF.